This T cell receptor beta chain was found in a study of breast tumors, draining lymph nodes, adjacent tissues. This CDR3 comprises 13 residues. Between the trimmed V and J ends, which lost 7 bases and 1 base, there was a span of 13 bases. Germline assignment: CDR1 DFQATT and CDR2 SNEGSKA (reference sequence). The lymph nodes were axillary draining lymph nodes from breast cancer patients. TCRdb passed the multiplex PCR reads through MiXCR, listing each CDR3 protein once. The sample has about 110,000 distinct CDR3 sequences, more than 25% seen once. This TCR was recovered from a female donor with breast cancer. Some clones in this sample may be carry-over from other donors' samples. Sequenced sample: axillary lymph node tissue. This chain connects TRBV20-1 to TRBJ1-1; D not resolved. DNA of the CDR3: TGCAGTGTCCCTAAGCCGGGGAACACTGAAGCTTTCTTT. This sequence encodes CSVPKPGNTEAFF.